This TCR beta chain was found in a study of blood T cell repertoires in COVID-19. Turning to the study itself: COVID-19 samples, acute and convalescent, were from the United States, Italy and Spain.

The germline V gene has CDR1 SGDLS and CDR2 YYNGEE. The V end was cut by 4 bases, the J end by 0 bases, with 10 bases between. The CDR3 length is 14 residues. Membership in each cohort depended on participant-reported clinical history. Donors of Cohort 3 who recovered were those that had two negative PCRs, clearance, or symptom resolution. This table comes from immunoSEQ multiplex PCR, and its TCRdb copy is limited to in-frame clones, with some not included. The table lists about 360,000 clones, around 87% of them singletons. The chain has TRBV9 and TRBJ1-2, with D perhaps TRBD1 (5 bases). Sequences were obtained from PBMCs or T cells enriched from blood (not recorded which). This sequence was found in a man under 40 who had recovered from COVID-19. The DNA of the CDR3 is TGTGCCAGCAGCATCGACAGCGCTAACTATGGCTACACCTTC. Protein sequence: CASSIDSANYGYTF.